The clone carrying this T cell receptor beta chain was detected a few times. The data are from a study of T-cell reconstitution after alpha-beta-depleted transplantation in children. Using unique molecular identifiers, the investigators prepared the TCRbeta library. Each CDR3 protein is one row after TCRdb ran MiXCR on the PCR reads. The table records around 400,000 distinct CDR3 sequences, roughly a tenth of them present only once. The CDR3 is 15 amino acids. The germline CDR1 and CDR2 sequences are SGHVS and FQNEAQ. V lost 1 base, J lost 7 bases, and 6 bases stayed unmatched. Sequenced material: PBMCs from the stem cell graft donor, taken from the stem cell graft. The source is a human donor who donated a stem cell graft to a child with acute myeloid leukemia. The gene calls are TRBV7-8 and TRBJ1-2, with 10 nucleotides matching TRBD1. CDR3 sequence: CASSLGPRDRGGYTF. The DNA of the CDR3 is TGTGCCAGCAGCTTAGGGCCCCGGGACAGGGGTGGCTACACCTTC. Drawing the rest from reference TRBV7-8 and TRBJ1-2, the complete variable domain is GAGVSQSPRYKVAKRGQDVALRCDPISGHVSLFWYQQALGQGPEFLTYFQNEAQLDKSGLPSDRFFAERPEGSVSTLKIQRTQQEDSAVYLCASSLGPRDRGGYTFGSGTRLTVV.